This TCR beta chain is from a study of regulatory T cells in long-lasting Graves disease. Study-wide results and caveats: With 2,500 to 3,000 shared public clonotypes, persistent patients exceeded new patients, who shared more than 750.

Trimming removed 0 bases from V and 1 base from J, with 15 bases in between. CDR1 is DFQATT and CDR2 is SNEGSKA in the germline V gene (reference sequence). CDR3 length equals 16 residues. With iRepertoire HTBI primers and Arm-PCR of CDR3 regions, TCR beta libraries were built. TCRdb analysed the multiplex PCR reads with MiXCR anew, one entry per CDR3 protein. In the table there are some 600,000 distinct CDR3 sequences, roughly a sixth of which are singletons. Time point noted: newly diagnosed GD, antithyroid drugs for less than 3 months. PBMC-extracted RNA yielded the TCR library. This clonotype appeared a few times. What it binds is not known. In addition, the sample was reused for a study of T cells in Graves' hyperthyroidism and ophthalmopathy. That report adds: The authors deemed Graves' hyperthyroidism stable absent ophthalmopathy progression within 18 months. The TCR CDR3 was amplified in a first-round RT-PCR using the HTBI primer set.

The chain is built from TRBV20-1 and TRBJ2-5, with D possibly TRBD2 on 6 matching bases. The sequence was obtained from a man aged 18 to 29 with Graves disease. This sample comprised peripheral blood mononuclear cells (PBMCs), obtained at new diagnosis, from a patient treated with antithyroid drugs. The CDR3 loop reads CSARDLGTLPQETQYF. In DNA, the CDR3 is TGCAGTGCTAGAGATTTGGGGACTCTCCCCCAAGAGACCCAGTACTTC.